A selection of T cell receptor beta chains follows, all from one sample in a study of T cell clones after liver transplantation. The repertoire was sequenced with immunoSEQ multiplex PCR; TCRdb's copy has only in-frame clones and lacks some. The sample records tens of thousands of clones, 60% to 80% being singletons. Here the sequenced sample was CD4+ T cells from blood, taken at the 22-month timepoint. The receptors come from a human patient who received a liver transplant. A subset of T cells may come from the graft donor. CDR3s include the opening cysteine and the closing phenylalanine or tryptophan. The D gene is left open where the match is weak. Size is stated for part of the rows, as once, few or many counts, or as a class when the clone is expanded.

v_gene	j_gene	abundance	len	d_gene	CDR3aa	CDR3nt
TRBV2	TRBJ2-2	-	13	-	CASRRTNTGELFF	TGTGCCAGCAGGAGGACAAACACCGGGGAGCTGTTTTTT
TRBV6-6	TRBJ1-2	few	15	TRBD1	CASSYGGDRGYGYTF	TGTGCCAGCAGTTACGGCGGGGACAGGGGATATGGCTACACCTTC
TRBV5-1	TRBJ2-7	-	13	-	CASSLAGLPEQYF	TGCGCCAGCAGCTTGGCAGGGTTGCCCGAGCAGTACTTC
TRBV19	TRBJ2-2	-	15	-	CASSIGTVNTGELFF	TGTGCCAGTAGTATCGGGACGGTGAACACCGGGGAGCTGTTTTTT
TRBV28	TRBJ1-1	-	13	-	CASSLGIPSEAFF	TGTGCCAGCAGTTTAGGGATACCGAGTGAAGCTTTCTTT
TRBV18	TRBJ1-1	-	13	-	CASSRSKNTEAFF	TGTGCCAGCTCAAGGAGTAAGAACACTGAAGCTTTCTTT
TRBV28	TRBJ1-3	-	15	-	CASSQMGTTGNTIYF	TGTGCCAGCAGTCAGATGGGGACAACTGGAAACACCATATATTTT
TRBV15	TRBJ2-3	-	12	-	CATSRDEGTQYF	TGTGCCACCAGCAGAGATGAAGGTACGCAGTATTTT
TRBV29-1	TRBJ2-7	-	13	TRBD1	CSVETGGSYEQYF	TGCAGCGTTGAAACAGGGGGCTCCTACGAGCAGTACTTC
TRBV7-9	TRBJ1-5	once	15	TRBD1	CASSRTGNSNQPQHF	TGTGCCAGCAGCCGGACAGGGAATAGCAATCAGCCCCAGCATTTT
TRBV2	TRBJ1-2	few	10	-	CASRQNGYTF	TGTGCCAGCAGGCAAAATGGCTACACCTTC
TRBV2	TRBJ1-1	-	14	-	CASSEAGVDTEAFF	TGTGCCAGCAGTGAAGCGGGGGTGGACACTGAAGCTTTCTTT
TRBV9	TRBJ2-7	-	12	-	CASSVEGSGQYF	TGTGCCAGCAGCGTAGAAGGGTCGGGACAGTACTTC
TRBV28	TRBJ2-7	-	15	-	CASIPGPGDFHEQYF	TGTGCCAGCATACCCGGCCCAGGGGATTTCCACGAGCAGTACTTC
TRBV7-9	TRBJ1-5	few	13	-	CASSLGGSEYQHF	TGTGCCAGCAGCTTAGGAGGGTCAGAATACCAGCATTTT
TRBV4-2	TRBJ2-1	-	19	TRBD1	CASSQDLAGTGGSYNEQFF	TGTGCCAGCAGCCAAGATTTGGCAGGGACAGGGGGGTCCTACAATGAGCAGTTCTTC
TRBV4-2	TRBJ2-5	-	16	-	CASSQEVSGGFETQYF	TGTGCCAGCAGCCAAGAAGTCTCGGGGGGCTTTGAGACCCAGTACTTC
TRBV6-1	TRBJ2-7	-	15	-	CASEDIKGPGVEQYF	TGTGCCAGCGAAGATATCAAGGGGCCGGGGGTTGAGCAGTACTTC
TRBV9	TRBJ1-2	-	14	TRBD1	CASSVVEGGRGYTF	TGTGCCAGCAGCGTAGTAGAAGGGGGCCGTGGCTACACCTTC
TRBV4-1	TRBJ2-3	-	15	-	CASSQEVSREDTQYF	TGCGCCAGCAGCCAAGAAGTATCACGGGAAGATACGCAGTATTTT
TRBV18	TRBJ2-5	once	17	-	CASSPGRTMRYQETQYF	TGTGCCAGCTCACCAGGGAGGACTATGCGGTACCAAGAGACCCAGTACTTC
TRBV28	TRBJ1-1	-	16	-	CASSPQAPGLNTEAFF	TGTGCCAGCAGCCCCCAAGCGCCGGGGCTGAACACTGAAGCTTTCTTT